A single sample is the source of the 26 T cell receptor beta chains below, sequenced in a study of T-cell memory formation after mild COVID-19. MiXCR was run by TCRdb on the 5' RACE reads, yielding one entry per CDR3 protein. The sample shows 250,000 to 300,000 distinct CDR3 sequences, roughly 18% of them seen only once. Material for sequencing was PBMCs or a T cell subset sorted from them (not recorded which). The receptors here all came from a young man who had mild COVID-19 (a few samples of this study predate the infection). Cell type and time point are not known.

This clonotype was seen only a few times. The genes are TRBV10-3 and TRBJ2-5; maybe TRBD2 (7 bases). Per the germline V gene, CDR1 is ENHRY and CDR2 is SYGVKD. The CDR3 is 14 amino acids. With 6 bases removed from V and 5 bases from J, the gap between germline ends came to 16 bases. CDR3 in DNA: TGTGCCATCAGGCCGGGGGGCGGCAGGGAGACCCAGTACTTC. It is translated as CAIRPGGGRETQYF.

There are many counts of this clonotype. The chain carries TRBV6-5 and TRBJ2-3; a weak D match, TRBD1 (5 bases). The CDR3 has 15 amino acids. Germline V CDR1 and CDR2: MNHEY, SVGAGI. Trimming left V 4 bases short and J 3 bases short, with 14 bases between. CDR3 in amino acids: CASSSTLGQTDTQYF. As DNA, the CDR3 is TGTGCCAGCAGTTCTACATTGGGGCAAACAGATACGCAGTATTTT.

This clonotype has a handful of counts. The chain combines TRBV2 with TRBJ2-1; D may be TRBD1 (5 bases). V lost 4 bases to trimming and J lost 8 bases, with 15 bases between them. The length of the CDR3 is 14 residues. CDR1 SNHLY and CDR2 FYNNEI come from the germline V gene. Here the CDR3 reads CASSGRASLDEQFF. The CDR3 DNA reads TGTGCCAGCAGTGGCAGGGCGAGTTTAGATGAGCAGTTCTTC.

This clonotype has more than one count but fewer than ten. This chain uses TRBV5-1 with TRBJ2-3; D ambiguous. V was trimmed by 0 bases and J by 4 bases, leaving 6 bases between them. The germline CDR1 and CDR2 sequences are SGHRS and YFSETQ. There are 13 residues in the CDR3. The CDR3 nucleotides are TGCGCCAGCAGCTTGGCGAGATCAGATACGCAGTATTTT. This encodes CASSLARSDTQYF.

The chain combines TRBV7-9 with TRBJ1-2, with 7 nucleotides matching TRBD1. The V gene's germline CDR1 is SEHNR and CDR2 FQNEAQ (reference sequence). The length of the CDR3 is 15 residues. The ends lost 4 bases at V and 3 bases at J; junction bases unmatched: 8. The CDR3 region has the DNA TGTGCCAGCAGCTCCCGGGACAGACCTCACTATGGCTACACCTTC. Translating it yields CASSSRDRPHYGYTF.

The rearrangement links TRBV18 to TRBJ2-7, with 9 bases aligning to TRBD1. The CDR3 length is 13 residues. The germline gives CDR1 KGHSH, CDR2 LQKENI. V lost 6 bases, J lost 6 bases, and 6 bases stayed unmatched. The CDR3 DNA sequence: TGTGCCAGCTCCGGGGACAGGGAGTTCGAGCAGTACTTC. It codes for CASSGDREFEQYF.

This clonotype has at least ten counts. The V and J genes are TRBV4-3 and TRBJ2-2; the match to TRBD1 covers 10 bases. The germline V gene encodes CDR1 LGHNA and CDR2 YSLEER. Trimming at V came to 0 bases and at J to 7 bases, leaving 8 bases not matched to a gene. The CDR3 loop spans 17 amino acids. CDR3 region: CASSQELTGGWGGELFF. DNA for the CDR3: TGCGCCAGCAGCCAAGAGCTGACAGGGGGCTGGGGCGGGGAGCTGTTTTTT.

This clonotype has a handful of counts. V and J are TRBV12-3 or TRBV12-4 and TRBJ2-3, with D uncertain. The CDR3 sequence is 14 residues long. Trimming took off 7 bases at V and 4 bases at J, with 15 bases between the two ends. CDR3 residues: CASTLTGSPDTQYF. In DNA, the CDR3 is TGTGCCAGCACCCTGACGGGCTCTCCAGATACGCAGTATTTT.

The rearrangement uses TRBV6-6 and TRBJ1-1; D unclear. Germline loops: CDR1 MNHNY, CDR2 SVGAGI (reference sequence). Trimming took off 7 bases at V and 10 bases at J, with 10 bases between the two ends. CDR3 length: 10 residues. The CDR3 DNA sequence: TGTGCCAGCATTTTTACAAGAGCTTTCTTT. Its protein is CASIFTRAFF.

This clonotype was seen only a few times. This chain joins TRBV5-1 and TRBJ2-3, with D perhaps matching TRBD1 (5 bases). CDR1 and CDR2 from the germline V gene are SGHRS and YFSETQ. The CDR3 spans 15 residues. The V gene lost 4 bases and the J gene lost 4 bases, with 16 bases spanning the gap. CDR3 loop: CASSIGTGTADTQYF. As DNA, the CDR3 is TGCGCCAGCAGCATAGGAACAGGCACGGCAGATACGCAGTATTTT.

The chain recombines TRBV7-3 with TRBJ2-1, with TRBD1 matching over 7 bases. V lost 5 bases, J lost 4 bases, and 11 bases stayed unmatched. Germline CDR1 and CDR2: SGHTA and FQGTGA. The CDR3 spans 16 residues. The CDR3 region has the DNA TGTGCCAGCAGCCCCACGGACTTGACAGGGTACAATGAGCAGTTCTTC. Protein product: CASSPTDLTGYNEQFF. Supplemented by reference TRBV7-3 and TRBJ2-1, the full variable domain reads GAGVSQTPSNKVTEKGKYVELRCDPISGHTALYWYRQSLGQGPEFLIYFQGTGAADDSGLPNDRFFAVRPEGSVSTLKIQRTERGDSAVYLCASSPTDLTGYNEQFFGPGTRLTVL.

The sample holds a few counts of this clonotype. The rearrangement uses TRBV7-2 and TRBJ2-7; D ambiguous. Germline V gene data show CDR1 as SGHTA and CDR2 as FQGNSA. Trimming removed 3 bases at V and 3 bases at J, with 9 bases between. This CDR3 is built from 13 residues. As DNA, the CDR3 is TGTGCCAGCAGCTTTGAGAATTACTACGAGCAGTACGTC. Its protein is CASSFENYYEQYV.

This clonotype appeared a few times. The V gene is TRBV2, the J gene TRBJ1-1; no reliable D call. This CDR3 comprises 14 residues. V was cut by 6 bases and J by 5 bases, with 16 bases left in between. Germline lookup yields CDR1 SNHLY and CDR2 FYNNEI. The chain's CDR3 is CASREDGYGTEAFF. The CDR3, as DNA: TGTGCCAGCAGAGAGGACGGGTATGGGACTGAAGCTTTCTTT. Full variable domain (missing parts from reference TRBV2 and TRBJ1-1): EPEVTQTPSHQVTQMGQEVILRCVPISNHLYFYWYRQILGQKVEFLVSFYNNEISEKSEIFDDQFSVERPDGSNFTLKIRSTKLEDSAMYFCASREDGYGTEAFFGQGTRLTVV.

The V call is TRBV19, the J call TRBJ1-1, with unresolved D. CDR3 size: 13 residues. V dropped 7 bases and J dropped 7 bases, with 16 bases sitting between them. In germline, CDR1 is LNHDA, CDR2 SQIVND (reference sequence). CDR3 bases: TGTGCCAGTATGCCCGCAGGCCGATATGAAGCTTTCTTT. Translating gives CASMPAGRYEAFF.

This clonotype was seen a few times. This chain links TRBV5-5 with TRBJ1-5; unclear D gene. V was clipped by 2 bases and J by 5 bases, with 8 bases between them. CDR1 is SGHKS and CDR2 is YYEKEE in the germline V gene (reference sequence). This CDR3 has 13 amino acids. As DNA, the CDR3 is TGTGCCAGCAGCTTCTATGGGGATCAGCCCCAGCATTTT. Protein sequence: CASSFYGDQPQHF.

The table lists this clonotype with a few counts. This chain joins TRBV20-1 and TRBJ2-7, with D possibly being TRBD1 or TRBD2 (5 bases each). The V end was cut by 1 base, the J end by 4 bases, with 11 bases between. CDR3 length equals 13 residues. Germline CDR1 is DFQATT and CDR2 is SNEGSKA (reference sequence). Written as DNA, the CDR3 is TGCAGTGCTAGAGGTGACAGACTATACGAGCAGTACGTC. It encodes CSARGDRLYEQYV.

The sample holds a few counts of this clonotype. This chain links TRBV7-2 with TRBJ2-7; 7 nucleotides match TRBD2. V shed 4 bases, J shed 3 bases, and the junction held 9 bases outside the gene matches. Germline CDR1 and CDR2: SGHTA and FQGNSA. The CDR3 spans 15 residues. The chain's CDR3 is CASSSRLAGYYEQYF. Written as DNA, the CDR3 is TGTGCCAGCAGCTCACGACTAGCCGGGTACTACGAGCAGTACTTC.

This chain joins TRBV5-6 and TRBJ2-3, with a tentative D call TRBD2 (5 bases). V lost 0 bases and J lost 6, with 17 bases in between. The CDR3 runs 16 residues. Per the germline V gene, CDR1 is SGHDT and CDR2 is YYEEEE. CDR3 bases: TGTGCCAGCAGCTTGGCCTCGCAGGACTCGGGGGATACGCAGTATTTT. This translates into CASSLASQDSGDTQYF.

This clonotype turned up a few times. J is TRBJ1-5 and V is TRBV20-1; tentatively, D is TRBD1 (5 bases). Trimming removed 1 base from V and 8 bases from J, with 21 bases in between. Germline CDR1 is DFQATT and CDR2 is SNEGSKA (reference sequence). The CDR3 extends over 16 amino acids. CDR3 loop: CSARGGPGGNMEPQHF. For the CDR3, the DNA is TGCAGTGCTAGAGGCGGTCCCGGGGGAAATATGGAGCCCCAGCATTTT.

The chain is built from TRBV2 and TRBJ2-5; no clear D gene. This CDR3 has 14 residues. From germline, CDR1 is SNHLY and CDR2 FYNNEI. With 2 bases removed from V and 6 bases from J, the gap between germline ends came to 13 bases. The CDR3 DNA reads as TGTGCCAGCAGTGAACAGGCTATCGCTCAGACCCAGTACTTC. Its protein is CASSEQAIAQTQYF. The variable domain in full, completed from reference TRBV2 and TRBJ2-5, reads EPEVTQTPSHQVTQMGQEVILRCVPISNHLYFYWYRQILGQKVEFLVSFYNNEISEKSEIFDDQFSVERPDGSNFTLKIRSTKLEDSAMYFCASSEQAIAQTQYFGPGTRLLVL.

The chain links TRBV4-1 to TRBJ2-5, with unresolved D. The CDR3 covers 16 residues. Germline V lookup: CDR1 MGHRA, CDR2 YSYEKL. V dropped 0 bases and J dropped 5 bases, with 16 bases sitting between them. CDR3 DNA: TGCGCCAGCAGCCAAGATTCAGGAATGACATGGGAGACCCAGTACTTC. This sequence encodes CASSQDSGMTWETQYF.

V is TRBV5-1 and J is TRBJ2-3; D not certain. Looked up from germline, CDR1 is SGHRS and CDR2 is YFSETQ. CDR3 length: 17 amino acids. Deletions cut 5 bases from V and 1 base from J, with 20 bases between. The CDR3 here is CASSSRANPFRTDTQYF. The CDR3 DNA reads as TGCGCCAGCAGTTCCCGGGCCAATCCCTTCCGCACAGATACGCAGTATTTT.

This clonotype has just a few counts. The rearrangement uses TRBV18 and TRBJ2-2; D is uncertain. V was trimmed by 2 bases and J by 6 bases, leaving 7 bases between them. The CDR3 is made up of 13 amino acids. CDR1 and CDR2 (germline): KGHSH, LQKENI. CDR3 amino acids: CASSPDEAGELFF. The CDR3 region has the DNA TGTGCCAGCTCACCAGACGAGGCCGGGGAGCTGTTTTTT.

CDR3 in amino acids: CASSPGQGIQPQHF. CDR3 bases: TGTGCCAGCAGTCCGGGACAGGGGATTCAGCCCCAGCATTTT. The V call is TRBV28, the J call TRBJ1-5; 10 nucleotides match TRBD1. In germline, CDR1 is MDHEN, CDR2 SYDVKM. Unmatched junction bases numbered 4, after V lost 5 bases and J lost 6 bases. The CDR3 contains 14 residues.

The chain recombines TRBV5-1 with TRBJ2-3, with 12 positions matching TRBD1. The CDR3 consists of 15 residues. Germline trimming cut 4 bases from V and 2 bases from J; bases unmatched to any gene: 2. Germline CDR1 reads SGHRS; CDR2 reads YFSETQ. As DNA, the CDR3 is TGCGCCAGCAGCGGGGGACAGGGGGCCACAGATACGCAGTATTTT. This encodes CASSGGQGATDTQYF.

This clonotype was seen at least ten times. The chain couples TRBV4-3 to TRBJ2-1; D may be TRBD1 (5 bases). Germline V gene lookup returns CDR1 LGHNA and CDR2 YSLEER. With 8 bases removed from V and 4 bases from J, the gap between germline ends came to 21 bases. The CDR3 contains 16 residues. CDR3 residues: CASGVQVGLGYNEQFF. The CDR3 nucleotides are TGCGCCAGCGGAGTACAGGTGGGTTTGGGATACAATGAGCAGTTCTTC.